This T cell receptor (beta chain) is drawn from a study of T cell repertoires in cytomegalovirus infection (dated by TCRdb to between 2018 and 2021). About the study as a whole: Recently identified HLA-C-restricted CMV epitopes, whose presentation resists viral immunomodulation, were targeted by peptide stimulations together with well-studied HLA-B-restricted epitopes. Because public TCR beta signatures pointed to carriage of CMV infection together with the matching HLA type, the HLA type of each donor mattered for the analysis.

To note about this clonotype: There is no known antigen for this receptor. The junction does not match germline at one end; this may be a read error.

These reads were obtained on an Illumina HiSeq 1500. Using fastp trimming at Q25 and MiXCR clonotype assembly, TCRdb reanalyzed the public sequencing data and kept in-frame beta chains. Each entry merges the rows of one CDR3 protein and shows their most common DNA and genes. The sample profile shows approximately 1,000,000 distinct CDR3 sequences; 31% of them were found once. Over 13% of the sample goes to the ten largest clones. The CDR3 contains 14 residues, cysteine and phenylalanine counted. The retained sequence is limited to the CDR3, 42 bases, with the frame set at the first base. CDR1 and CDR2 were assigned from the germline V gene (reference sequence) as MNHEY and SMNVEV. The sample's treatment or condition label, in plain terms: in vitro stimulation with specific CMV peptide epitopes to enrich CMV-specific T cells. Points the paper makes about the study in general: The ex vivo response was dominated by HLA-C-restricted CMV-specific TCR beta clonotypes, which also provided the single most frequent clonotype in two of eight donors. In both this cohort and an independent cohort of more than 350 donors, the cumulative frequency of public TCR beta family members distinguished carriers of CMV infection plus the relevant HLA type.

The source was cultured CD8+ T cells from PBMCs, collected from culture after CMV antigen stimulation. This clonotype was obtained from a human donor in good health (CMV status not recorded). Some clones in this sample may be carry-over from other donors' samples. Recombination linked TRBV27 to TRBJ1-3, and possibly TRBD1, on 5 matching bases. The CDR3 here reads CVSSSGGSGNTIYF. At the DNA level, the sequence is TGTGTCAGCAGTTCGGGGGGCTCTGGAAACACCATATATTTT.